These T cell receptor beta chains were read from a single sample in a study of CD8 T cells in Susac syndrome. TCRdb redid the calling of the immunoSEQ multiplex PCR reads with MiXCR, one entry per CDR3 protein. Of fewer than 150,000 distinct CDR3 sequences listed, 91% are singletons. Sequencing used CD8+ T cells from PBMCs. The receptors originated from a human donor with multiple sclerosis. The CDR3 runs from the conserved cysteine through the conserved F or W. D genes are given only for firm matches. The size of a clone is reported for some rows only, either as once, few or many, or as a class for expanded clones.

CDR3 DNA | CDR3 protein | clone size | V gene | D gene | J gene
TGTGCCAGCAGTGCCGACACTGAAGCTTTCTTT | CASSADTEAFF | few | TRBV13 | - | TRBJ1-1
TGTGCCAGCAGCTTACTGGACAGGGTGGAAGGCTACACCTTC | CASSLLDRVEGYTF | - | TRBV5-4 | TRBD1 | TRBJ1-2
TGTGCCGGCCTGCTAGGACTAGAAGAGACCCAGTACTTC | CAGLLGLEETQYF | - | TRBV2 | TRBD2 | TRBJ2-5
TGCAGTGCTAGAGATGGGGGTGGCACTGAAGCTTTCTTT | CSARDGGGTEAFF | - | TRBV20-1 | - | TRBJ1-1
TGTGCCAGCAGCGCAGTAGCGGGACCCTACAATGAGCAGTTCTTC | CASSAVAGPYNEQFF | - | TRBV7-9 | TRBD2 | TRBJ2-1
TGTGCCAGCAGTTACGGGCGGGAGGGCCACAATGAGCAGTTCTTC | CASSYGREGHNEQFF | - | TRBV6-5 | TRBD2 | TRBJ2-1
TGTGCCAGCGAATCCCCCCCCAGCGGCTCTACCGGGGATACGCAGTATTTT | CASESPPSGSTGDTQYF | - | TRBV2 | - | TRBJ2-3
TGTGCCAGCTCGGGACAGGGTCCATCCGAGCAGTACTTC | CASSGQGPSEQYF | - | TRBV27 | TRBD1 | TRBJ2-7
TGCAGCGCCACACGTCTAGCGGGAGGACAAGAGCAGTTCTTC | CSATRLAGGQEQFF | - | TRBV29-1 | TRBD2 | TRBJ2-1
TGTGCCAGCAGCCCGGGACTAGCTTACGAGCAGTACTTC | CASSPGLAYEQYF | - | TRBV5-6 | TRBD2 | TRBJ2-7
TGTGCCAGCAGCCTTCAGGGAGGAGAGTATGGCACTGAAGCTTTCTTT | CASSLQGGEYGTEAFF | - | TRBV9 | - | TRBJ1-1
TGCAGTGCTAGGGACTCGGGATTTACTGAAGCTTTCTTT | CSARDSGFTEAFF | - | TRBV20-1 | - | TRBJ1-1
TGTGCCAGCGCGAACAGCTACGAGCAGTACTTC | CASANSYEQYF | - | TRBV27 | - | TRBJ2-7
TGTGCCACCAGTGATTTACGGGGCGGCGAGACCCAGTACTTC | CATSDLRGGETQYF | few | TRBV24-1 | - | TRBJ2-5
TGTGCCAGCAGCTTTCCGGGACAGGGAAGGGGCTACACCTTC | CASSFPGQGRGYTF | - | TRBV6-2/TRBV6-3 | TRBD1 | TRBJ1-2
TGTGCCAGCAGCTTGCCCCCTGCTCTTAAGAATGAGCAGTTCTTC | CASSLPPALKNEQFF | - | TRBV5-6 | - | TRBJ2-1
TGCAGCGTTGACGGGTCGGGACCATACAATGAGCAGTTCTTC | CSVDGSGPYNEQFF | once | TRBV29-1 | - | TRBJ2-1
TGTGCCAGCAGCCCATGGGAGGAGACGCAAGAGACCCAGTACTTC | CASSPWEETQETQYF | - | TRBV28 | - | TRBJ2-5
TGTGCCAGCAGCTCCGGGACAGGGGTGCCCAACACCGGGGAGCTGTTTTTT | CASSSGTGVPNTGELFF | once | TRBV7-9 | TRBD1 | TRBJ2-2
TGCAGCGTCGAGTGCTGTCCCGATACCCACGATGAGCAGTTCTTC | CSVECCPDTHDEQFF | - | TRBV29-1 | - | TRBJ2-1
TGTGCCAGCAGCCCACTGACAGGGAGAGAGACCCAGTACTTC | CASSPLTGRETQYF | - | TRBV21-1 | - | TRBJ2-5
TGTGCCATCAGTGAGTTGCAGGGGGCCAACACTGAAGCTTTCTTT | CAISELQGANTEAFF | - | TRBV10-3 | TRBD1 | TRBJ1-1
TGTGCCAGCAGCTTAGCCTGGACTAGCACCCACAATGAGCAGTTCTTC | CASSLAWTSTHNEQFF | - | TRBV7-6 | TRBD2 | TRBJ2-1
TGTGCCAGCAGCGAAGAGGCTAGCACAGATACGCAGTATTTT | CASSEEASTDTQYF | - | TRBV27 | - | TRBJ2-3
TGCGCCAGCAGCCAAGATCCGGGGAACTATGGCTACACCTTC | CASSQDPGNYGYTF | - | TRBV4-1 | - | TRBJ1-2
TGTGCCAGCAGTGAACCGGGGACTAGCGCCCACACCGGGGAGCTGTTTTTT | CASSEPGTSAHTGELFF | - | TRBV6-1 | TRBD2 | TRBJ2-2
TGTGCCAGCAGCTCTAGCGGGAGAACGACAGATACGCAGTATTTT | CASSSSGRTTDTQYF | - | TRBV7-8 | TRBD2 | TRBJ2-3
TGTGCCAGCAGCCAAGAGCGGGAGGGAGGGAATGAGCAGTTCTTC | CASSQEREGGNEQFF | - | TRBV4-2 | TRBD2 | TRBJ2-1
TGTGCCAGCAGTTACTTCCTGGGGGGGGAAGGCGAGCAGTACTTC | CASSYFLGGEGEQYF | - | TRBV6-5 | TRBD2 | TRBJ2-7